Following are 10 T cell receptor beta chains from one sample sequenced in a study of neurological immune-mediated disorders. Time point meaning: longitudinal time-point 1 (baseline). MiXCR, run by TCRdb on the 5' RACE reads, gives a single entry per CDR3 protein. Among about 71,000 distinct CDR3 sequences listed, more than 8.5% were seen once. Material: PBMCs. The receptors shown here come from a man under 40 in good health.

The table lists this clonotype with many counts. This chain joins TRBV27 and TRBJ2-5; D possibly corresponds to TRBD2 (6 bases). Germline V CDR1 and CDR2: MNHEY, SMNVEV (reference sequence). The CDR3 consists of 16 residues. Trimming left V 5 bases short and J 2 bases short, with 18 bases between. The CDR3 sequence: CASSAAGRTKQETQYF. CDR3 bases: TGTGCCAGCAGTGCCGCGGGGCGCACAAAACAAGAGACCCAGTACTTC.

This clonotype was recorded at least ten times. The rearrangement joins TRBV3-1 to TRBJ2-7; 9 bases map to TRBD1. This CDR3 is 16 amino acids long. Germline V gene data show CDR1 as LGHDT and CDR2 as YNNKEL (reference sequence). The junction had 10 bases not matched to a gene; V was cut back by 4 bases and J by 3 bases. The CDR3 DNA sequence: TGTGCCAGCAGCCTCATCCCGGGACAGGGACTCTACGAGCAGTACTTC. This sequence encodes CASSLIPGQGLYEQYF.

This clonotype appeared many times. CDR3 sequence: CASSLDYGYTF. As DNA, the CDR3 is TGTGCCAGCAGTTTAGACTATGGCTACACCTTC. This chain links TRBV12-3 or TRBV12-4 with TRBJ1-2; D remains unclear. This CDR3 has 11 amino acids. Trimming took off 1 base at V and 3 bases at J, with 0 bases between the two ends.

This clonotype was seen a few times. This chain uses TRBV3-1 with TRBJ2-1; 7 bases map to TRBD2. With V trimmed by 4 bases and J by 6 bases, 9 bases remained unmatched. The CDR3 consists of 15 residues. Germline V gene sequence: CDR1 LGHDT, CDR2 YNNKEL (reference sequence). The CDR3 region is CASSRASGGTNEQFF. As DNA, the CDR3 is TGTGCCAGCAGCCGAGCTAGCGGAGGGACCAATGAGCAGTTCTTC.

This clonotype was counted many times. V is TRBV2 and J is TRBJ2-3; perhaps TRBD2 as D (5 bases). From germline, CDR1 is SNHLY and CDR2 FYNNEI. Deletions cut 4 bases from V and 4 bases from J, with 18 bases between. The CDR3 consists of 16 residues. Here the CDR3 reads CASSAPGVSEADTQYF. DNA for the CDR3: TGTGCCAGCAGTGCGCCAGGCGTCTCGGAGGCAGATACGCAGTATTTT.

The table lists this clonotype with many counts. The genes are TRBV12-3 or TRBV12-4 and TRBJ1-2, with TRBD1 identical over 9 bases. The CDR3 spans 11 residues. V gave up 7 bases and J gave up 14 bases; unmatched junction bases: 8. CDR3 nucleotides: TGTGCCAGCACATTCGGGGACAGGGCAACCTTC. It translates to CASTFGDRATF.

This clonotype was observed at least ten times. CDR3 loop: CASSETAATDTQYF. In DNA form, the CDR3 reads TGTGCCAGCAGTGAAACGGCGGCCACAGATACGCAGTATTTT. The genes are TRBV6-1 and TRBJ2-3; D is unclear. CDR1 and CDR2 (germline): MNHNS, SASEGT. This CDR3 spans 14 amino acids. Trimming took off 2 bases at V and 2 bases at J, with 8 bases between the two ends.

Remarks on this clonotype: A much larger clone lies one base from this, so it may be a read error. V and J are TRBV5-1 and TRBJ2-4, with a weak D call TRBD1 (6 bases). This CDR3 has 15 residues. The germline gives CDR1 SGHRS, CDR2 YFSETQ. The germline V and J ends were trimmed by 0 bases and 7 bases, with 14 bases remaining between them. This CDR3 is CASSLVSQGVNIQYF. The DNA for the CDR3 is TGCGCCAGCAGCTTGGTCTCACAGGGAGTCAACATTCAGTACTTC. The full variable domain, with the rest looked up from reference TRBV5-1 and TRBJ2-4, is KAGVTQTPRYLIKTRGQQVTLSCSPISGHRSVSWYQQTPGQGLQFLFEYFSETQRNKGNFPGRFSGRQFSNSRSEMNVSTLELGDSALYLCASSLVSQGVNIQYFGAGTRLSVL.

In the case of this clonotype: One base away lies a much larger clone, so this may be a sequencing read error. The chain joins TRBV5-1 to TRBJ1-4, with D unresolved. Between the trimmed V and J ends, which lost 1 base and 4 bases, there was a span of 14 bases. The CDR3 spans 16 residues. Germline CDR1 is SGHRS and CDR2 is YFSETQ. CDR3 bases: TGCGCCAGCAGCTTGAAGAGGTACGGAGTTAATGAAAAACTGTTTTTT. This translates into CASSLKRYGVNEKLFF.

This chain uses TRBV25-1 with TRBJ2-1; TRBD2 matches at 10 bases. The V gene's germline CDR1 is MGHDK and CDR2 SYGVNS. V lost 6 bases to trimming and J lost 11 bases; unmatched junction nucleotides: 13. This CDR3 spans 15 amino acids. CDR3 sequence (DNA): TGTGCCAGCAGAGGATCTAGCGGGAGTACAATGAAGCAGTTCTTC. Encoded protein: CASRGSSGSTMKQFF.